This passage covers 12 T cell receptor beta chains from one sample sequenced in a study of blood T cell repertoires in COVID-19. Generated by immunoSEQ multiplex PCR, the TCRdb table keeps only in-frame clones and is missing some. The sample includes roughly 200,000 clones, approximately 78% seen only once; the top ten take 2.8%. Material: peripheral blood. These receptors were obtained from an elderly woman with active or convalescent COVID-19.

The J gene is TRBJ1-2, the V gene TRBV2; a weak D match, TRBD1 (5 bases). There are 14 residues in the CDR3. The V gene's germline CDR1 is SNHLY and CDR2 FYNNEI. Deletions cut 1 base from V and 4 bases from J, with 10 bases between. The CDR3 sequence: CASSEGRQFYGYTF. Here the CDR3 DNA reads TGTGCCAGCAGTGAAGGACGACAGTTCTATGGCTACACCTTC.

The V gene is TRBV19, the J gene TRBJ2-3; the match to TRBD2 covers 11 bases. Trimming removed 3 bases from V and 10 bases from J; junction bases left unmatched: 9. The CDR3 extends over 15 amino acids. Germline V gene lookup returns CDR1 LNHDA and CDR2 SQIVND (reference sequence). The DNA for the CDR3 is TGTGCCAGTAGTATCGCTAGCGGGGGGTTCGGGGCGCAGTATTTT. This gives the protein CASSIASGGFGAQYF.

The CDR3 is CASSNPGQGASFFF. In nucleotides, the CDR3 is TGTGCCAGCAGTAACCCGGGACAGGGGGCTAGTTTTTTCTTC. This chain connects TRBV2 to TRBJ2-1; 12 positions agree with TRBD1. V lost 5 bases and J lost 16; bases outside the gene matches: 12. In germline, CDR1 is SNHLY, CDR2 FYNNEI. The CDR3 totals 14 residues.

The chain recombines TRBV28 with TRBJ1-2, with 9 bases lining up with TRBD1. The CDR3 is made up of 14 amino acids. The germline gives CDR1 MDHEN, CDR2 SYDVKM. Unmatched junction bases numbered 8, after V lost 5 bases and J lost 7 bases. For the CDR3, the DNA is TGTGCCAGCAGTCCCGGGACAGGGATTACTGGCTACACCTTC. This sequence encodes CASSPGTGITGYTF.

The chain has TRBV2 and TRBJ1-5; D might be TRBD1 (6 bases). CDR1 and CDR2 from the germline V gene are SNHLY and FYNNEI. This CDR3 contains 15 residues. Trimming pared 1 base from V and 7 bases from J, leaving 14 bases between. This CDR3 is CASSEESGEYQPQHF. For the CDR3, the DNA is TGTGCCAGCAGTGAAGAGTCAGGGGAGTACCAGCCCCAGCATTTT.

The chain couples TRBV9 to TRBJ2-3, with D unclear. Germline V CDR1 and CDR2: SGDLS, YYNGEE. Trimming took 0 bases from V and 6 from J, leaving 8 bases between them. CDR3 length equals 13 residues. The CDR3 region is CASSVESKDTQYF. CDR3 in DNA: TGTGCCAGCAGCGTAGAGTCTAAGGATACGCAGTATTTT.

This clone was observed once. The chain employs TRBV7-2 and TRBJ1-5; D gene uncertain. The V and J ends lost 3 bases and 1 base respectively, with 4 bases between them. This CDR3 region has 13 residues. CDR1 and CDR2 (germline): SGHTA, FQGNSA. The CDR3 reads CASSFVSNQPQHF. The CDR3 DNA sequence: TGTGCCAGCAGCTTCGTCAGCAATCAGCCCCAGCATTTT.

The chain has TRBV18 and TRBJ1-1; D is possibly TRBD1 (6 bases). Per germline, CDR1 KGHSH and CDR2 LQKENI. The ends were cut back, 6 bases at V and 5 bases at J, with 19 bases in the middle. This CDR3 contains 15 residues. The CDR3 DNA reads TGTGCCAGCTCGCCTCTTGGGAGGGGGGAAACTGAAGCTTTCTTT. It yields the protein CASSPLGRGETEAFF.

This chain connects TRBV5-1 to TRBJ2-7, with D possibly being TRBD1 (7 bases). Trimming took 3 bases from V and 4 from J, leaving 17 bases between them. This CDR3 is built from 15 residues. CDR1 is SGHRS, CDR2 YFSETQ, per germline. CDR3 sequence reads: CASSWGGTEKYEQYF. The CDR3 nucleotides read TGCGCCAGCAGCTGGGGCGGGACAGAAAAATACGAGCAGTACTTC.

This chain joins TRBV27 and TRBJ2-3, with TRBD2 identical over 7 bases. Germline loops: CDR1 MNHEY, CDR2 SMNVEV (reference sequence). V was pared by 5 bases and J by 3 bases, with 11 bases of the junction left unmatched. This CDR3 is built from 16 residues. CDR3 DNA: TGTGCCAGCAGTCTTATTTGGCTAGCGGAAACAGATACGCAGTATTTT. Translating gives CASSLIWLAETDTQYF.

The chain recombines TRBV6-2 or TRBV6-3 with TRBJ2-5, with 14 nucleotides matching TRBD2. J lost 6 bases, V lost 5 bases, and 2 bases had no gene match. This CDR3 has 14 residues. The germline gives CDR1 MNHEY, CDR2 SVGEGT. The CDR3 bases are TGTGCCAGCAGTCGGACTAGCGGGGGGAAGACCCAGTACTTC. Amino acid sequence: CASSRTSGGKTQYF.

The rearrangement links TRBV5-1 to TRBJ1-5; D perhaps matches TRBD1 (6 bases). Trimming removed 0 bases at V and 3 bases at J, with 10 bases between. The CDR3 extends over 15 amino acids. Per germline, CDR1 SGHRS and CDR2 YFSETQ. CDR3 loop: CASSLGGQPNQPQHF. DNA of the CDR3: TGCGCCAGCAGCTTGGGTGGACAGCCCAATCAGCCCCAGCATTTT.